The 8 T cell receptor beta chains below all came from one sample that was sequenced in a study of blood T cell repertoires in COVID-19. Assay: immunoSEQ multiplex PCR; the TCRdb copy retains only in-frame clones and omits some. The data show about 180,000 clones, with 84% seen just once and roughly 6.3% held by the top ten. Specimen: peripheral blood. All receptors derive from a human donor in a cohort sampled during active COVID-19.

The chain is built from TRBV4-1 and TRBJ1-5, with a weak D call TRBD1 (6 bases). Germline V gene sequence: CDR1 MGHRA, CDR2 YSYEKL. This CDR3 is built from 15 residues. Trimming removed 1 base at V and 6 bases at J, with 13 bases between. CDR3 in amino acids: CASSQAAGEFQPQHF. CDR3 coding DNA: TGCGCCAGCAGCCAAGCTGCAGGGGAGTTTCAGCCCCAGCATTTT.

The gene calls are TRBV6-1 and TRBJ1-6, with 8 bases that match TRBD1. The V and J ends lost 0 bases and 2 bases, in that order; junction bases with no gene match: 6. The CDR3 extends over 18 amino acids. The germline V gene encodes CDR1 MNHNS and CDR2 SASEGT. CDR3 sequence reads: CASSEANRGLTYNSPLHF. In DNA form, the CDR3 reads TGTGCCAGCAGTGAAGCAAACAGGGGGTTAACCTATAATTCACCCCTCCACTTT.

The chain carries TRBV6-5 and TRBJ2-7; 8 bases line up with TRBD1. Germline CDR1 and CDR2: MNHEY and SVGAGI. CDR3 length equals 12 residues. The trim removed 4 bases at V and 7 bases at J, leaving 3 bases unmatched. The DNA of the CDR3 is TGTGCCAGCAGTTTCGGACAGGGAGAGCAGTACTTC. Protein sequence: CASSFGQGEQYF.

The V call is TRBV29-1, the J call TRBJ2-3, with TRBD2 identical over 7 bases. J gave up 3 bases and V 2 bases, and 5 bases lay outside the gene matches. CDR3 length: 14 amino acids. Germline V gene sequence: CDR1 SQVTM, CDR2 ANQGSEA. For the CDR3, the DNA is TGCAGCGTTGAAACGGGCGGGGGAACAGATACGCAGTATTTT. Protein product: CSVETGGGTDTQYF.

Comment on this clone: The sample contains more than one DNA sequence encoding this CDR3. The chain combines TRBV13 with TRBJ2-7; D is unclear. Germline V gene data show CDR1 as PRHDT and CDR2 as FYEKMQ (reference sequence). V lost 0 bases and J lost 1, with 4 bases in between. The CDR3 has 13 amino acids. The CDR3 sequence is CASSLGRSYEQYF. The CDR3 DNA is TGTGCCAGCAGCTTAGGCAGGTCCTACGAGCAGTACTTC.

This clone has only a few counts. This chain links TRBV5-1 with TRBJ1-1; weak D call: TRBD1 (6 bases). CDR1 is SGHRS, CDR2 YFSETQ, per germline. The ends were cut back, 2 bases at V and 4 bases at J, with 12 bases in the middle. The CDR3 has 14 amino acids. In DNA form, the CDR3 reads TGCGCCAGCAGCTTTGGACAGACAGGCACTGAAGCTTTCTTT. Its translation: CASSFGQTGTEAFF.

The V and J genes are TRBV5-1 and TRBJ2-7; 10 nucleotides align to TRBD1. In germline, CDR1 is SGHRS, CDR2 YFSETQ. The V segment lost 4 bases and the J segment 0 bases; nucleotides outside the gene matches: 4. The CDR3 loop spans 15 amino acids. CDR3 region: CASSHGTGDSYEQYF. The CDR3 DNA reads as TGCGCCAGCAGCCATGGGACAGGGGACTCCTACGAGCAGTACTTC.

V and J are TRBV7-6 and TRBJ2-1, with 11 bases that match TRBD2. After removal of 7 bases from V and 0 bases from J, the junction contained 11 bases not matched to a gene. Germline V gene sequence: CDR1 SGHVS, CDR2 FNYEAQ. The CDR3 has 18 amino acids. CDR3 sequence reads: CASTPELAGGSSYNEQFF. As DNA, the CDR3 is TGTGCCAGCACCCCGGAGCTAGCGGGGGGAAGCTCCTACAATGAGCAGTTCTTC. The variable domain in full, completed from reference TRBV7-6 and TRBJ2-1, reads GAGVSQSPRYKVTKRGQDVALRCDPISGHVSLYWYRQALGQGPEFLTYFNYEAQQDKSGLPNDRFSAERPEGSISTLTIQRTEQRDSAMYRCASTPELAGGSSYNEQFFGPGTRLTVL.